The 29 T cell receptor beta chains below all came from one sample that was sequenced in a study of shared clonotypes between healthy human individuals. TCRdb's copy holds only in-frame clones and misses some; the assay was immunoSEQ multiplex PCR. Seen here are 2,500,000 or so clones, over 85% observed once, and the top ten hold 0.36%. Specimen: naive CD4+ T cells from PBMCs. Documented subset: CD45RA+ positively selected. The receptors were gathered from a man in his late teens or twenties in good health. Some clones in this sample may be carry-over from other donors' samples.

This chain connects TRBV19 to TRBJ2-7; D not certain. Trimming pared 5 bases from V and 5 bases from J, leaving 7 bases between. CDR1 LNHDA and CDR2 SQIVND come from the germline V gene (reference sequence). The CDR3 is 11 amino acids. The CDR3 bases are TGTGCCAGTAGTTCCATGGACGAGCAGTACTTC. Protein: CASSSMDEQYF.

This chain links TRBV6-1 with TRBJ2-7; D ambiguous. Germline values: CDR1 MNHNS, CDR2 SASEGT. Trimming took 2 bases from V and 0 from J, leaving 14 bases between them. This CDR3 spans 16 amino acids. The CDR3 DNA reads TGTGCCAGCAGTGAAAAGCTGGTGGGCGGCTCCTACGAGCAGTACTTC. Translating it yields CASSEKLVGGSYEQYF.

This chain links TRBV7-9 with TRBJ2-5; TRBD1 agrees at 11 bases. CDR3 length: 15 amino acids. With V trimmed by 1 base and J by 5 bases, 3 bases remained unmatched. From germline, CDR1 is SEHNR and CDR2 FQNEAQ (reference sequence). The CDR3, as DNA: TGTGCCAGCAGCTTAGGGACAGGGGGCTGGGAGACCCAGTACTTC. It yields the protein CASSLGTGGWETQYF.

The chain recombines TRBV5-4 with TRBJ2-3; 11 bases are shared with TRBD1. Germline-derived CDR1 and CDR2 are SGHNT and YYREEE (reference sequence). CDR3 length: 16 amino acids. J gave up 2 bases and V 0 bases, and 2 bases lay outside the gene matches. CDR3 sequence (DNA): TGTGCCAGCAGCTTGGGCGGACAGGGGGCCACAGATACGCAGTATTTT. Encoded protein: CASSLGGQGATDTQYF.

This rearrangement joins TRBV28 to TRBJ2-3; 8 bases map to TRBD2. Per the germline V gene, CDR1 is MDHEN and CDR2 is SYDVKM. The CDR3 covers 14 residues. V shed 6 bases and J 2 bases; nucleotides not matched to a gene: 4. The CDR3 loop is CASRKAGATDTQYF. CDR3 sequence (DNA): TGTGCCAGCAGGAAAGCGGGAGCCACAGATACGCAGTATTTT.

The rearrangement links TRBV5-1 to TRBJ2-3, with 8 bases identical to TRBD2. This CDR3 has 18 amino acids. CDR1 is SGHRS, CDR2 YFSETQ, per germline. With 1 base clipped from V and 0 bases from J, the junction kept 10 bases outside the gene matches. The CDR3 loop reads CASSLRWQGTSSTDTQYF. The CDR3 DNA sequence: TGCGCCAGCAGCTTGAGGTGGCAGGGGACTAGTAGCACAGATACGCAGTATTTT.

CDR3 nucleotide sequence: TGCGCCAGCAGCCAAGGTGGGCCGGGGCAGGGGGTCGTCACCGGGGAGCTGTTTTTT. Protein product: CASSQGGPGQGVVTGELFF. The chain combines TRBV4-3 with TRBJ2-2; 7 bases map to TRBD1. In germline, CDR1 is LGHNA, CDR2 YSLEER. Trimming at V came to 1 base and at J to 4 bases, leaving 15 bases not matched to a gene. CDR3 size: 19 residues.

The rearrangement links TRBV28 to TRBJ2-3; D not resolved. Germline CDR1 MDHEN, CDR2 SYDVKM. CDR3 length equals 14 residues. Trimming pared 10 bases from V and 4 bases from J, leaving 18 bases between. In DNA form, the CDR3 reads TGTGCCACCACTCTAGTGAACCTCCCAGATACGCAGTATTTT. It yields the protein CATTLVNLPDTQYF.

This rearrangement joins TRBV27 to TRBJ1-5; D might be TRBD1 (6 bases). V lost 8 bases and J 0 bases, leaving 11 bases between the germline ends. CDR1 is MNHEY and CDR2 is SMNVEV in the germline V gene (reference sequence). The CDR3 runs to 14 residues. The CDR3 sequence: CASEGGLSNQPQHF. CDR3 DNA sequence: TGTGCCAGCGAGGGGGGTCTTAGCAATCAGCCCCAGCATTTT.

The genes are TRBV6-1 and TRBJ2-6; TRBD1 is a possible D gene (6 bases). The length of the CDR3 is 15 residues. Germline V gives CDR1 MNHNS, CDR2 SASEGT. The germline V and J ends were trimmed by 10 bases and 0 bases, with 13 bases remaining between them. The CDR3 reads CATLQGFSGANVLTF. For the CDR3, the DNA is TGTGCCACCCTACAGGGATTCTCTGGGGCCAACGTCCTGACTTTC.

This clone was seen once. V and J are TRBV28 and TRBJ1-2, with 10 bases that match TRBD1. CDR3 length: 15 amino acids. CDR1 and CDR2 (germline): MDHEN, SYDVKM. The trim removed 3 bases at V and 3 bases at J, leaving 4 bases unmatched. CDR3 amino acids: CASSLATGGHYGYTF. CDR3 bases: TGTGCCAGCAGTTTGGCGACAGGGGGCCACTATGGCTACACCTTC.

This rearrangement joins TRBV29-1 to TRBJ2-7; the match to TRBD2 covers 9 bases. The CDR3 totals 14 residues. After removal of 7 bases from V and 5 bases from J, the junction contained 12 bases not matched to a gene. Germline-derived CDR1 and CDR2 are SQVTM and ANQGSEA. Here the CDR3 DNA reads TGCAGCGCCGGGGTGATCGGGACTAGCAACGAGCAGTACTTC. Translation: CSAGVIGTSNEQYF.

The chain joins TRBV18 to TRBJ2-1; 10 bases agree with TRBD1. The junction had 10 bases not matched to a gene; V was cut back by 0 bases and J by 5 bases. Germline V gives CDR1 KGHSH, CDR2 LQKENI. The CDR3 spans 18 residues. Here the CDR3 DNA reads TGTGCCAGCTCACCACCGTTTGGTTTAGGGACAGGGGACAATGAGCAGTTCTTC. It encodes CASSPPFGLGTGDNEQFF.

The chain is built from TRBV4-3 and TRBJ1-3, with D perhaps TRBD1 (5 bases). Germline assignment: CDR1 LGHNA and CDR2 YSLEER. There are 17 residues in the CDR3. V lost 0 bases to trimming and J lost 0 bases, with 12 bases between them. CDR3 DNA: TGCGCCAGCAGCCAAGATGAGGGGCGACTCTCTGGAAACACCATATATTTT. It is translated as CASSQDEGRLSGNTIYF.

Of note for this clone: This CDR3 is also generated by other DNA sequences in the sample. The chain recombines TRBV5-1 with TRBJ1-1; 8 bases line up with TRBD1. J was trimmed by 0 bases and V by 0 bases; bases with no gene match: 4. Germline values: CDR1 SGHRS, CDR2 YFSETQ. The CDR3 totals 16 residues. CDR3 in DNA: TGCGCCAGCAGCTTGGACCCGACAGGGGTGAACACTGAAGCTTTCTTT. Its protein is CASSLDPTGVNTEAFF. The full variable domain, with the rest looked up from reference TRBV5-1 and TRBJ1-1, is KAGVTQTPRYLIKTRGQQVTLSCSPISGHRSVSWYQQTPGQGLQFLFEYFSETQRNKGNFPGRFSGRQFSNSRSEMNVSTLELGDSALYLCASSLDPTGVNTEAFFGQGTRLTVV.

V is TRBV6-5 and J is TRBJ1-5; D is unresolved. The CDR3 runs 15 residues. Germline V gene data show CDR1 as MNHEY and CDR2 as SVGAGI. V was clipped by 2 bases and J by 4 bases, with 12 bases between them. The CDR3 nucleotides are TGTGCCAGCAGTTACACAAGGGCCCGAAATCAGCCCCAGCATTTT. Amino acid sequence: CASSYTRARNQPQHF.

The table lists this clone with a few counts. The sample contains more than one DNA sequence encoding this CDR3. J is TRBJ2-3 and V is TRBV9; possibly TRBD2 for D (6 bases). With 0 bases removed from V and 4 bases from J, the gap between germline ends came to 9 bases. The CDR3 has 14 residues. Per the germline V gene, CDR1 is SGDLS and CDR2 is YYNGEE. This chain's CDR3 is CASSVVGGADTQYF. The CDR3 DNA is TGTGCCAGCAGCGTAGTCGGAGGGGCAGATACGCAGTATTTT. The full variable domain, completed using reference TRBV9 and TRBJ2-3, is DSGVTQTPKHLITATGQRVTLRCSPRSGDLSVYWYQQSLDQGLQFLIQYYNGEERAKGNILERFSAQQFPDLHSELNLSSLELGDSALYFCASSVVGGADTQYFGPGTRLTVL.

V is TRBV7-2 and J is TRBJ1-5, with D possibly being TRBD1 (6 bases). Germline values: CDR1 SGHTA, CDR2 FQGNSA. V lost 5 bases to trimming and J lost 5 bases, with 19 bases between them. The CDR3 has 16 amino acids. CDR3 DNA: TGTGCCAGCAGCCAAACCCCGGACAGTAATTATCAGCCCCAGCATTTT. Translation: CASSQTPDSNYQPQHF.

This chain connects TRBV7-8 to TRBJ2-7; 9 nucleotides agree with TRBD1. The CDR3 extends over 16 amino acids. CDR1 is SGHVS, CDR2 FQNEAQ, per germline. The ends lost 6 bases at V and 3 bases at J; junction bases unmatched: 12. Here the CDR3 reads CASSWDRVHLFYEQYF. The DNA of the CDR3 is TGTGCCAGCAGTTGGGACAGGGTGCATCTCTTCTACGAGCAGTACTTC.

The chain is built from TRBV11-3 and TRBJ2-4, with D hard to call. Germline CDR1 reads SGHNT; CDR2 reads YENEEA. This CDR3 comprises 14 residues. V gave up 1 base and J gave up 5 bases, with 9 bases separating them. The CDR3 bases are TGTGCCAGCAGCTTAGGCCAGGCGCAAAACATTCAGTACTTC. This gives the protein CASSLGQAQNIQYF.

This chain joins TRBV28 and TRBJ1-1, with D possibly TRBD1 on 6 matching bases. Between the trimmed V and J ends, which lost 7 bases and 1 base, there was a span of 16 bases. Germline CDR1 and CDR2: MDHEN and SYDVKM. The CDR3 sequence is 15 residues long. The DNA for the CDR3 is TGTGCCAGCACCGCGGACAGCCGCCGGAACACTGAAGCTTTCTTT. It translates to CASTADSRRNTEAFF.

The rearrangement joins TRBV27 to TRBJ1-2; D is perhaps TRBD1 (5 bases). Germline CDR1 reads MNHEY; CDR2 reads SMNVEV (reference sequence). The germline V and J ends were trimmed by 4 bases and 9 bases, with 15 bases remaining between them. CDR3 size: 13 residues. The CDR3 loop reads CASSYIDSGRYTF. As DNA, the CDR3 is TGTGCCAGCAGTTATATCGACAGCGGTCGCTACACCTTC.

The chain employs TRBV18 and TRBJ2-2, with unresolved D. The CDR3 length is 16 residues. Germline-derived CDR1 and CDR2 are KGHSH and LQKENI. The V and J ends lost 0 bases and 2 bases respectively, with 10 bases between them. CDR3 sequence: CASSPPSSGNTGELFF. The CDR3 DNA reads TGTGCCAGCTCACCACCGTCCTCGGGTAACACCGGGGAGCTGTTTTTT. Full variable domain (rest looked up from reference TRBV18 and TRBJ2-2): NAGVMQNPRHLVRRRGQEARLRCSPMKGHSHVYWYRQLPEEGLKFMVYLQKENIIDESGMPKERFSAEFPKEGPSILRIQQVVRGDSAAYFCASSPPSSGNTGELFFGEGSRLTVL.

The chain employs TRBV7-8 and TRBJ2-7; no clear D. Germline V gene lookup returns CDR1 SGHVS and CDR2 FQNEAQ. There are 15 residues in the CDR3. V lost 5 bases and J lost 2, with 16 bases in between. In DNA, the CDR3 is TGTGCCAGCAGCCTACACGGACGGCTCCCCTACGAGCAGTACTTC. Protein sequence: CASSLHGRLPYEQYF.

This rearrangement joins TRBV7-5 to TRBJ1-1; TRBD1 reflects the table's D call only, with no check against the DNA. TRBV7-5 has pseudogene status. The CDR3 is 16 residues long. In DNA, the CDR3 is TGTGCCAGAAGCTATGAGAATGAGCAGGGGAACACTGAAGCTTTCTTT. Translation gives CARSYENEQGNTEAFF.

The chain couples TRBV11-3 to TRBJ2-1, with a possible D match to TRBD2 (6 bases). Trimming pared 5 bases from V and 8 bases from J, leaving 10 bases between. CDR3 length: 12 amino acids. Germline V gene data show CDR1 as SGHNT and CDR2 as YENEEA. Here the CDR3 DNA reads TGTGCCAGCAGCCCCGGGGAGGATGAGCAGTTCTTC. Its protein product is CASSPGEDEQFF.

The genes are TRBV11-2 and TRBJ1-2; D is possibly TRBD1 (5 bases). Germline V gene data show CDR1 as SGHAT and CDR2 as FQNNGV. CDR3 length: 13 amino acids. Trimming removed 5 bases at V and 6 bases at J, with 13 bases between. The DNA for the CDR3 is TGTGCCAGCAGCCACGCAGGGACCCATGGCTACACCTTC. Amino acids: CASSHAGTHGYTF.

The chain recombines TRBV7-2 with TRBJ2-7; TRBD2 matches 9 bases. V lost 2 bases and J lost 2; bases outside the gene matches: 13. This CDR3 comprises 18 residues. CDR1 and CDR2 (germline): SGHTA, FQGNSA. DNA for the CDR3: TGTGCCAGCAGCTTACTTTGGACTAGCGCCGAACCACCCTACGAGCAGTACTTC. It encodes CASSLLWTSAEPPYEQYF.

This chain joins TRBV2 and TRBJ1-1; D uncertain. Trimming cost V 3 bases and J 5 bases, with 7 bases left between them. The CDR3 runs to 12 residues. Per germline, CDR1 SNHLY and CDR2 FYNNEI. CDR3 nucleotides: TGTGCCAGCAGTGACAGCCGGACTGAAGCTTTCTTT. As protein: CASSDSRTEAFF.